This TCR beta chain was captured in a study of blood T cell repertoires in COVID-19. Study-level background: Both acute and convalescent COVID-19 samples were obtained from the United States, Italy and Spain. Nucleic acid was either cDNA or gDNA, and it came from T cells, B-cell-depleted T cells, or PBMCs.

As handled by the study authors: Estimated nucleated cell counts came from reference gene primer amplification. Produced via immunoSEQ multiplex PCR; TCRdb's table is partial and in-frame only. The V and J calls and clone size are taken from that table; D and trimming were inferred from the DNA. The sample has 130,000 to 150,000 clones, 89% seen once; the top ten hold around 1.6%. Details on this clone: Additional DNA sequences in this sample encode the identical CDR3.

In germline, CDR1 is SEHNR, CDR2 FQNEAQ (reference sequence). V lost 5 bases and J lost 4; bases outside the gene matches: 2. The CDR3 runs to 13 residues. V and J are TRBV7-9 and TRBJ2-1; TRBD2 agrees at 7 bases. The sequenced material came from peripheral blood. The sequence derives from a human donor in a cohort sampled during active COVID-19. CDR3 nucleotides: TGTGCCAGCAGCCTGGGACTATACAATGAGCAGTTCTTC. It specifies CASSLGLYNEQFF. The variable domain in full, completed from reference TRBV7-9 and TRBJ2-1, reads DTGVSQNPRHKITKRGQNVTFRCDPISEHNRLYWYRQTLGQGPEFLTYFQNEAQLEKSRLLSDRFSAERPKGSFSTLEIQRTEQGDSAMYLCASSLGLYNEQFFGPGTRLTVL.